Only a few counts were recorded for the clone carrying this T cell receptor (beta chain). TCRdb analysed the 5' RACE reads with MiXCR anew, one entry per CDR3 protein. Of around 160,000 distinct CDR3 sequences in the sample, about 7% were seen once. The germline CDR1 and CDR2 sequences are LNHDA and SQIVND (reference sequence). The J segment lost 7 bases and the V segment lost 6 bases, leaving 5 bases of the junction unmatched. This CDR3 is 13 amino acids long. The sample originates from a study of T cells after yellow fever vaccination. V is TRBV19 and J is TRBJ1-2, with 10 nucleotides matching TRBD1. Sequencing used CD4+ T cells sorted from PBMCs, obtained about 5 days after the first yellow fever vaccination. The clonotype originates from a man younger than 35 who received the YFV17D yellow fever vaccine. CDR3 DNA sequence: TGTGCCAGTAGGCGACAGGGGGCTAGTGGCTACACCTTC. The encoded protein is CASRRQGASGYTF.